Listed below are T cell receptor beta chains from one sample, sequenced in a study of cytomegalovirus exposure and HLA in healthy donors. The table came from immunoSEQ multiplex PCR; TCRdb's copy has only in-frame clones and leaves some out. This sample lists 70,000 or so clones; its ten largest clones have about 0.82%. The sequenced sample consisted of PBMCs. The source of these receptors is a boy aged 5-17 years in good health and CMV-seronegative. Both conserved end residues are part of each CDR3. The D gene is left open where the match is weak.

CDR3aa: CASSRDLTEAFF; CDR3nt: TGTGCCAGCAGTAGGGACTTGACTGAAGCTTTCTTT; j_gene: TRBJ1-1; d_gene: .; v_gene: TRBV2
CDR3aa: CASSFWPGEPQHF; CDR3nt: TGCGCCAGCAGCTTTTGGCCGGGTGAGCCCCAGCATTTT; j_gene: TRBJ1-5; d_gene: .; v_gene: TRBV5-1
CDR3aa: CSVELARGHGYTF; CDR3nt: TGCAGCGTTGAACTGGCCAGGGGCCATGGCTACACCTTC; j_gene: TRBJ1-2; d_gene: .; v_gene: TRBV29-1
CDR3aa: CASSLGRQGYGYTF; CDR3nt: TGTGCCAGCAGCTTAGGGAGACAGGGTTATGGCTACACCTTC; j_gene: TRBJ1-2; d_gene: TRBD1; v_gene: TRBV13
CDR3aa: CASSIQGVVSGELFF; CDR3nt: TGTGCCAGCAGCATCCAGGGGGTAGTTTCCGGGGAGCTGTTTTTT; j_gene: TRBJ2-2; d_gene: TRBD1; v_gene: TRBV7-9
CDR3aa: CASSLDGDRRLNYGYTF; CDR3nt: TGCGCCAGCAGCTTGGATGGGGACAGAAGATTAAACTATGGCTACACCTTC; j_gene: TRBJ1-2; d_gene: TRBD1; v_gene: TRBV5-1
CDR3aa: CASSELGTSRDEQFF; CDR3nt: TGTGCCAGCAGTGAATTGGGGACTAGCAGGGATGAGCAGTTCTTC; j_gene: TRBJ2-1; d_gene: TRBD2; v_gene: TRBV25-1
CDR3aa: CASSLPSGASSYNEQFF; CDR3nt: TGTGCCAGCAGTTTACCTAGCGGAGCTTCTTCCTACAATGAGCAGTTCTTC; j_gene: TRBJ2-1; d_gene: TRBD2; v_gene: TRBV28
CDR3aa: CASSLQAGGPDTQYF; CDR3nt: TGTGCCAGCAGCTTACAAGCGGGAGGGCCAGATACGCAGTATTTT; j_gene: TRBJ2-3; d_gene: TRBD2; v_gene: TRBV7-2
CDR3aa: CASSDTGTPHNEQFF; CDR3nt: TGTGCCAGCAGCGACACAGGGACCCCCCACAATGAGCAGTTCTTC; j_gene: TRBJ2-1; d_gene: .; v_gene: TRBV9
CDR3aa: CASRSGRVGYEQYF; CDR3nt: TGTGCCAGCAGATCGGGCAGGGTAGGCTACGAGCAGTACTTC; j_gene: TRBJ2-7; d_gene: .; v_gene: TRBV11-2
CDR3aa: CASSQGGGFNQPQHF; CDR3nt: TGTGCCAGCAGCCAAGGCGGCGGCTTCAATCAGCCCCAGCATTTT; j_gene: TRBJ1-5; d_gene: .; v_gene: TRBV14
CDR3aa: CARTIQGIDQPQHF; CDR3nt: TGTGCCAGAACTATACAGGGGATAGATCAGCCCCAGCATTTT; j_gene: TRBJ1-5; d_gene: TRBD1; v_gene: TRBV5-3
CDR3aa: CASRFERENTEAFF; CDR3nt: TGCGCCAGCAGATTCGAACGGGAGAACACTGAAGCTTTCTTT; j_gene: TRBJ1-1; d_gene: .; v_gene: TRBV5-1
CDR3aa: CASSSLTGISNQPQHF; CDR3nt: TGTGCCAGCAGCTCTTTGACAGGGATTAGCAATCAGCCCCAGCATTTT; j_gene: TRBJ1-5; d_gene: TRBD1; v_gene: TRBV7-6
CDR3aa: CTSFGTSGSCDTQYF; CDR3nt: TGCACCAGCTTCGGGACTAGCGGGAGTTGCGATACGCAGTATTTT; j_gene: TRBJ2-3; d_gene: .; v_gene: TRBV1
CDR3aa: CASSLTGSGYEQYF; CDR3nt: TGTGCCAGCAGCCTAACGGGGTCTGGCTACGAGCAGTACTTC; j_gene: TRBJ2-7; d_gene: .; v_gene: TRBV9
CDR3aa: CASTLRQGTGELFF; CDR3nt: TGTGCCAGCACCCTAAGACAGGGCACCGGGGAGCTGTTTTTT; j_gene: TRBJ2-2; d_gene: TRBD1; v_gene: TRBV6-5
CDR3aa: CSALAGGPYNEQFF; CDR3nt: TGCAGCGCCCTAGCGGGGGGCCCCTACAATGAGCAGTTCTTC; j_gene: TRBJ2-1; d_gene: TRBD2; v_gene: TRBV29-1
CDR3aa: CASSPSGLDYGYTF; CDR3nt: TGCGCCAGCAGCCCGTCAGGGTTAGACTATGGCTACACCTTC; j_gene: TRBJ1-2; d_gene: .; v_gene: TRBV4-1
CDR3aa: CASSVTSGGAYEQFF; CDR3nt: TGTGCCAGCAGCGTGACTAGCGGGGGGGCTTATGAGCAGTTCTTC; j_gene: TRBJ2-1; d_gene: TRBD2; v_gene: TRBV9
CDR3aa: CASSLVASGTGYEQYF; CDR3nt: TGTGCCAGCAGCTTAGTGGCATCTGGGACAGGGTACGAGCAGTACTTC; j_gene: TRBJ2-7; d_gene: TRBD1; v_gene: TRBV7-2
CDR3aa: CASTGSHTDTQYF; CDR3nt: TGTGCCAGTACGGGAAGTCACACAGATACGCAGTATTTT; j_gene: TRBJ2-3; d_gene: .; v_gene: TRBV19
CDR3aa: CASSLWGQSTDTQYF; CDR3nt: TGCGCCAGCAGCTTGTGGGGACAGTCCACAGATACGCAGTATTTT; j_gene: TRBJ2-3; d_gene: TRBD1; v_gene: TRBV5-1
CDR3aa: CASSTGTTMGNTEAFF; CDR3nt: TGTGCCAGCTCAACTGGTACTACAATGGGGAACACTGAAGCTTTCTTT; j_gene: TRBJ1-1; d_gene: .; v_gene: TRBV18
CDR3aa: CASSLGTAGYTF; CDR3nt: TGTGCCAGCAGCTTAGGGACAGCCGGCTACACCTTC; j_gene: TRBJ1-2; d_gene: .; v_gene: TRBV7-9
CDR3aa: CASSYGPQPQHF; CDR3nt: TGTGCCAGCAGTTACGGGCCCCAGCCCCAGCATTTT; j_gene: TRBJ1-5; d_gene: .; v_gene: TRBV6-6
CDR3aa: CASSAQTGNTEAFF; CDR3nt: TGTGCCAGCAGCGCCCAGACAGGGAACACTGAAGCTTTCTTT; j_gene: TRBJ1-1; d_gene: .; v_gene: TRBV9
CDR3aa: CASSVAGTRSYEQYF; CDR3nt: TGTGCCAGCAGCGTAGCGGGGACTAGAAGCTACGAGCAGTACTTC; j_gene: TRBJ2-7; d_gene: TRBD2; v_gene: TRBV9
CDR3aa: CASSQEISKNTEAFF; CDR3nt: TGTGCCAGCAGCCAAGAAATAAGCAAGAACACTGAAGCTTTCTTT; j_gene: TRBJ1-1; d_gene: .; v_gene: TRBV4-2
CDR3aa: CASSIRDREMGGYTF; CDR3nt: TGCGCCAGCAGCATCCGGGACAGGGAAATGGGTGGCTACACCTTC; j_gene: TRBJ1-2; d_gene: TRBD1; v_gene: TRBV4-1
CDR3aa: CASGLDQQGNTEAFF; CDR3nt: TGTGCTAGTGGTTTGGACCAACAGGGGAACACTGAAGCTTTCTTT; j_gene: TRBJ1-1; d_gene: .; v_gene: TRBV12-5
CDR3aa: CASSVYQGYEQYF; CDR3nt: TGTGCCAGCAGCGTCTATCAGGGGTACGAGCAGTACTTC; j_gene: TRBJ2-7; d_gene: .; v_gene: TRBV7-2
CDR3aa: CASSQDEGAASSDNEQFF; CDR3nt: TGCGCCAGCAGCCAAGATGAGGGGGCGGCCAGTTCCGACAATGAGCAGTTCTTC; j_gene: TRBJ2-1; d_gene: TRBD1; v_gene: TRBV4-3
CDR3aa: CASSQDRGTGGEAFF; CDR3nt: TGTGCCAGCAGCCAAGATAGAGGGACAGGGGGCGAAGCTTTCTTT; j_gene: TRBJ1-1; d_gene: TRBD1; v_gene: TRBV4-2
CDR3aa: CASSLGSASGRGEQFF; CDR3nt: TGCGCCAGCAGCTTGGGCTCGGCTAGCGGGAGGGGTGAGCAGTTCTTC; j_gene: TRBJ2-1; d_gene: TRBD2; v_gene: TRBV5-1
CDR3aa: CASSGSEDGELFF; CDR3nt: TGTGCCTCTAGCGGGAGTGAAGACGGGGAGCTGTTTTTT; j_gene: TRBJ2-2; d_gene: TRBD2; v_gene: TRBV10-3
CDR3aa: CASSGGQGKPAFF; CDR3nt: TGTGCCAGCAGCGGAGGACAGGGCAAGCCAGCTTTCTTT; j_gene: TRBJ1-1; d_gene: TRBD1; v_gene: TRBV11-3
CDR3aa: CASSRQYTDTQYF; CDR3nt: TGTGCCAGCAGTAGACAGTACACAGATACGCAGTATTTT; j_gene: TRBJ2-3; d_gene: .; v_gene: TRBV6-5
CDR3aa: CASSQRLAVHYEQYF; CDR3nt: TGTGCCAGCAGCCAAAGACTAGCGGTGCACTACGAGCAGTACTTC; j_gene: TRBJ2-7; d_gene: TRBD2; v_gene: TRBV4-2
CDR3aa: CASTRGAGGLRGTDTQYF; CDR3nt: TGTGCCAGCACCCGAGGAGCGGGGGGGCTGAGAGGTACAGATACGCAGTATTTT; j_gene: TRBJ2-3; d_gene: TRBD2; v_gene: TRBV11-2
CDR3aa: CASSQVAGRTGNQPQHF; CDR3nt: TGTGCCAGCAGCCAAGTTGCGGGGAGAACGGGCAATCAGCCCCAGCATTTT; j_gene: TRBJ1-5; d_gene: .; v_gene: TRBV4-2
CDR3aa: CASSEWTGYSGNTIYF; CDR3nt: TGTGCCAGCAGTGAATGGACAGGATACTCTGGAAACACCATATATTTT; j_gene: TRBJ1-3; d_gene: TRBD1; v_gene: TRBV25-1
CDR3aa: CASSLTSSGSRQFF; CDR3nt: TGTGCCAGCAGCTTAACGTCCAGCGGATCACGGCAGTTCTTC; j_gene: TRBJ2-1; d_gene: .; v_gene: TRBV7-3
CDR3aa: CASSVAKENTEAFF; CDR3nt: TGTGCCAGCAGCGTAGCTAAAGAGAACACTGAAGCTTTCTTT; j_gene: TRBJ1-1; d_gene: .; v_gene: TRBV9
CDR3aa: CASSSSGGAGIYEQYF; CDR3nt: TGCGCCAGCAGCTCTAGCGGGGGGGCGGGTATCTACGAGCAGTACTTC; j_gene: TRBJ2-7; d_gene: TRBD2; v_gene: TRBV5-1
CDR3aa: CTSSQGGLNEQFF; CDR3nt: TGCACCAGCAGCCAAGGCGGTCTAAATGAGCAGTTCTTC; j_gene: TRBJ2-1; d_gene: .; v_gene: TRBV1
CDR3aa: CASSIIRDSFYEQYF; CDR3nt: TGTGCCAGCAGCATTATCAGGGACAGTTTCTACGAGCAGTACTTC; j_gene: TRBJ2-7; d_gene: TRBD1; v_gene: TRBV11-2
CDR3aa: CASSVRIGRDTGELFF; CDR3nt: TGTGCCAGCAGCGTAAGGATCGGGCGGGACACCGGGGAGCTGTTTTTT; j_gene: TRBJ2-2; d_gene: .; v_gene: TRBV9
CDR3aa: CASSTFKGAIAKNIQYF; CDR3nt: TGTGCCAGTAGTACCTTCAAGGGGGCCATAGCCAAAAACATTCAGTACTTC; j_gene: TRBJ2-4; d_gene: TRBD1; v_gene: TRBV19
CDR3aa: CASSPSQGGELFF; CDR3nt: TGTGCCAGCTCACCCTCCCAGGGAGGGGAGCTGTTTTTT; j_gene: TRBJ2-2; d_gene: .; v_gene: TRBV18
CDR3aa: CASSTRRETNEKLFF; CDR3nt: TGTGCCAGTAGTACCCGCAGGGAAACTAATGAAAAACTGTTTTTT; j_gene: TRBJ1-4; d_gene: .; v_gene: TRBV19
CDR3aa: CASILTTEGNEQFF; CDR3nt: TGTGCCAGCATCCTGACCACCGAGGGCAATGAGCAGTTCTTC; j_gene: TRBJ2-1; d_gene: .; v_gene: TRBV6-1
CDR3aa: CASSSWTVQPQHF; CDR3nt: TGTGCCAGTAGTTCGTGGACAGTTCAGCCCCAGCATTTT; j_gene: TRBJ1-5; d_gene: .; v_gene: TRBV19
CDR3aa: CASSHYGRRTPYEQYF; CDR3nt: TGTGCCAGTAGTCACTACGGACGGAGGACCCCCTACGAGCAGTACTTC; j_gene: TRBJ2-7; d_gene: .; v_gene: TRBV19
CDR3aa: CAWSVRGGQAEAFF; CDR3nt: TGTGCCTGGAGTGTACGAGGGGGCCAAGCTGAAGCTTTCTTT; j_gene: TRBJ1-1; d_gene: TRBD1; v_gene: TRBV30
CDR3aa: CASWGQINTEAFF; CDR3nt: TGTGCCAGCTGGGGACAGATCAACACTGAAGCTTTCTTT; j_gene: TRBJ1-1; d_gene: TRBD1; v_gene: TRBV27